A single sample is the source of the 4 T cell receptor beta chains below, sequenced in a study of OX40 agonist ivuxolimab in advanced cancers. Here immunoSEQ multiplex PCR was the method, and the copy in TCRdb shows in-frame clones only, minus some. The data show approximately 73,000 clones, 70% to 90% seen once. The material sequenced was CD4+ or CD8+ T cells sorted from blood, taken in a trial of the OX40 agonist ivuxolimab. These receptor sequences come from an adult with an advanced solid tumor such as melanoma, head and neck, liver or kidney cancer.

The rearrangement uses TRBV4-1 and TRBJ2-7; the D is unclear. The CDR3 runs to 14 residues. In germline, CDR1 is MGHRA, CDR2 YSYEKL. The ends were cut back, 4 bases at V and 0 bases at J, with 10 bases in the middle. CDR3 amino acids: CASSPYLGSYEQYF. The CDR3 nucleotides read TGCGCCAGCAGCCCCTATCTGGGCTCCTACGAGCAGTACTTC.

The chain uses TRBV2 and TRBJ2-6; tentative D call: TRBD2 (5 bases). This CDR3 comprises 14 residues. The V gene lost 7 bases and the J gene lost 4 bases, with 11 bases spanning the gap. In germline, CDR1 is SNHLY, CDR2 FYNNEI. The CDR3: CASNRGTGANVLTF. As DNA, the CDR3 is TGTGCCAGCAATCGGGGAACCGGGGCCAACGTCCTGACTTTC.

This chain joins TRBV5-6 and TRBJ2-5, with TRBD2 matching 11 bases. After removal of 4 bases from V and 2 bases from J, the junction contained 4 bases not matched to a gene. Germline V gene lookup returns CDR1 SGHDT and CDR2 YYEEEE. The CDR3 covers 15 residues. CDR3 sequence: CASSKRTSGQETQYF. Here the CDR3 DNA reads TGTGCCAGCAGCAAAAGGACTAGCGGGCAAGAGACCCAGTACTTC.

J is TRBJ1-2 and V is TRBV11-1; D is perhaps TRBD1 (5 bases). The ends were cut back, 4 bases at V and 2 bases at J, with 8 bases in the middle. Per the germline V gene, CDR1 is SGHAT and CDR2 is FQDESV (reference sequence). The CDR3 is made up of 13 amino acids. CDR3 protein: CASSSRDNYGYTF. CDR3 sequence (DNA): TGTGCCAGCAGCTCCCGGGACAACTATGGCTACACCTTC. Drawing the rest from reference TRBV11-1 and TRBJ1-2, the complete variable domain is EAEVAQSPRYKITEKSQAVAFWCDPISGHATLYWYRQILGQGPELLVQFQDESVVDDSQLPKDRFSAERLKGVDSTLKIQPAELGDSAMYLCASSSRDNYGYTFGSGTRLTVV.